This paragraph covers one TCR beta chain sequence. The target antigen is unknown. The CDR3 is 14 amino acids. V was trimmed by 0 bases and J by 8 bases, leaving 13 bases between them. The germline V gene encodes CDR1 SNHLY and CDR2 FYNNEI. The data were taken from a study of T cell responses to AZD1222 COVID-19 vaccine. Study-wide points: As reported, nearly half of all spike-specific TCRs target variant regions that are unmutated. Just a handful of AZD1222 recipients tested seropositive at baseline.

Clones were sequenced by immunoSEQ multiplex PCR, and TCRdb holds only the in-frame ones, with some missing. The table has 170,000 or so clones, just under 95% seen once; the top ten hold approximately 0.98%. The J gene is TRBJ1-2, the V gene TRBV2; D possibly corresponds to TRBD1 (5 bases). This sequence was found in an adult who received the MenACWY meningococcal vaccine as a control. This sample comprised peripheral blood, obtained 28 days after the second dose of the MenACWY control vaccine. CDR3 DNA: TGTGCCAGCAGTGAAGCGTCAGGGAACGGGGGCTACACCTTC. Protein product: CASSEASGNGGYTF.